This T cell receptor (beta chain) was recorded in a study of blood T cells in healthy people across ages (dated by TCRdb to 2015 to 2017). General notes on the study: In model experiments, roughly one uniquely barcoded TCR beta cDNA molecule per two T cells was captured by template switching. Four age groups were formed from the donors: young (average approximately 15 years), middle-aged (approximately 40), aged (roughly 59) and long-lived (82). Two additional independent replicas of 1 million unique cDNA reads from the same blood draw were analyzed for two donors (one aged 18 to 29 and one aged 80 or older). To track age-related changes in TCR beta repertoire diversity, the study relied on deep sequencing normalized with unique cDNA molecular identifiers. To avoid experimental bias, donors of different ages were randomly spread across the sequencing lanes. The full study reports these points: Because donor CMV infection status was unknown, age-related changes in expanded clonotypes were potentially confounded. Estimates of total diversity based on one million sequenced T cells were considered lower bounds and underestimates. Compared with the aged group, more naive CD4+ T cells, fewer expanded clones and increased TCR diversity were shown by the long-lived group, suggesting age selection. As age increased, observed TCR beta diversity per million T cells dropped in a roughly linear way, and a significant reduction was already evident by age around 41. Because profiling used bulk unsorted PBMCs, naive and antigen-experienced compartments could not be compared conclusively. Observed TCR beta diversity correlated strongly with the percentage of naive T cells measured by flow cytometry.

Donors were around 37 systemically healthy Caucasian individuals from Russia aged roughly 6 to 95 years. Ten milliliters of peripheral blood were collected from each donor into EDTA-treated Vacutainer tubes. Ficoll-Paque density-gradient centrifugation was used to isolate PBMCs, with at least 7 million per sample. Total RNA, at least 6 micrograms per sample, was extracted from PBMCs with Trizol reagent. For every donor, flow cytometry on a PBMC aliquot measured the percentage of naive CD45RAhigh/CD27high T cells. Including cysteine and phenylalanine, the CDR3 has 12 amino acids. Left in the record is the CDR3 DNA by itself, 36 bases read in frame from the first base. CDR1 MNHNS and CDR2 SASEGT are derived from the germline V gene. The germline ends are 11 bases apart after V is trimmed by 11 bases and J by 2 bases. As to this clonotype: What this receptor recognizes is not known. Base qualities are missing; no much larger clone stands one base away.

Library preparation used 5' RACE. Data came from an Illumina HiSeq 2500. The second PCR ran for about 6 to 11 cycles and used a J-beta primer mix along with a sample-barcoded 5' primer. Each TCR beta cDNA molecule received a unique molecular identifier from a template-switch 5' adaptor carrying 12 random nucleotides. At least 2.5 million CDR3-containing paired-end reads were obtained from each sample. All of the RNA was converted into first-strand cDNA using the Mint cDNA synthesis kit, with a TRBC-specific oligonucleotide serving as the primer. After uracil-DNA glycosylase treatment, a first 18-cycle PCR used universal primers M1SS and BC2_uni_R on all cDNA. The study's own analysis went as follows. For normalization, 1 million high-quality reads were randomly selected from each sample, with every read carrying a distinct molecular identifier. Instead of being binned into consensus sequences, reads that shared molecular identifiers were thrown out. MiTCR, run with a Q25 quality threshold and the strictest error-elimination algorithm, handled CDR3 identification, clonotype clustering and error correction. A nonparametric unseen species model using Euler transformation provided a lower-bound estimate of total TCR beta diversity. TCRdb reran the public reads through fastp at Q25 and MiXCR, keeping productive beta chains. Rows are combined by CDR3 protein, so each entry shows the most common genes and DNA. The V and J calls shown here were made by TCRdb, not taken from the authors' results. The sample profile shows fewer than 1.5 million distinct CDR3 sequences; approximately 38% of them were found once. 6.5% to 10% of the sample is in the top ten clones.

The sequenced material came from blood. The sequence was obtained from a woman between 18 and 29 years old in good health. This chain joins TRBV6-1 to TRBJ2-3; confidence is insufficient to name the D gene. The bases read TGTGCCGCGGCCAGAGTCACAGATACGCAGTATTTT. This sequence encodes CAAARVTDTQYF.